This TCR beta chain was sequenced in a study of T cell repertoires in cytomegalovirus infection. As for the study in general: Both CMV infection and a matching HLA type were indicated by public TCR beta signatures.

This clonotype was seen only a few times. With 0 bases clipped from V and 1 base from J, the junction kept 3 bases outside the gene matches. The germline V gene encodes CDR1 SEHNR and CDR2 FQNEAQ (reference sequence). There are 17 residues in the CDR3. TCRdb called the reads again in MiXCR, with one record for every CDR3 protein. Of about 530,000 distinct CDR3 sequences in the sample, approximately 25% were seen once. The V call is TRBV7-9, the J call TRBJ2-3; 11 nucleotides match TRBD2. Sequenced sample: PBMCs. The source is a human donor in good health (CMV status not recorded). Some clones in this sample may be carry-over from other donors' samples. The CDR3 DNA follows: TGTGCCAGCAGCTTAGCTCTAGCGGGAGGACGCACAGATACGCAGTATTTT. Encoded protein: CASSLALAGGRTDTQYF.